This TCR beta chain was observed in a study of blood T cell repertoires in COVID-19. About the study: PBMCs, B-cell-depleted T cells, or T cells were the source of the cDNA or gDNA that made up the material.

In the source study's methods: Amplification of reference gene primers was used by the study to estimate nucleated cell counts. Data came from immunoSEQ multiplex PCR; TCRdb stores just in-frame clones and leaves some out. V, J and clone size were drawn from that table, and D and trimming were deduced from the DNA. The sample lists more than 55,000 clones; 80% to 90% were seen once. This CDR3 is built from 15 residues. Trimming shortened V by 1 base and J by 5 bases, and 12 bases separated the two germline ends. The germline V gene has CDR1 SGHTA and CDR2 FQGNSA. This clonotype was sampled from a man in his sixties with active or convalescent COVID-19. The chain carries TRBV7-2 and TRBJ2-1; a possible D gene is TRBD1 (6 bases). The sample was peripheral blood. CDR3 in DNA: TGTGCCAGCAGCTTAGGGGGACAAAAAAACAATGAGCAGTTCTTC. It specifies CASSLGGQKNNEQFF.